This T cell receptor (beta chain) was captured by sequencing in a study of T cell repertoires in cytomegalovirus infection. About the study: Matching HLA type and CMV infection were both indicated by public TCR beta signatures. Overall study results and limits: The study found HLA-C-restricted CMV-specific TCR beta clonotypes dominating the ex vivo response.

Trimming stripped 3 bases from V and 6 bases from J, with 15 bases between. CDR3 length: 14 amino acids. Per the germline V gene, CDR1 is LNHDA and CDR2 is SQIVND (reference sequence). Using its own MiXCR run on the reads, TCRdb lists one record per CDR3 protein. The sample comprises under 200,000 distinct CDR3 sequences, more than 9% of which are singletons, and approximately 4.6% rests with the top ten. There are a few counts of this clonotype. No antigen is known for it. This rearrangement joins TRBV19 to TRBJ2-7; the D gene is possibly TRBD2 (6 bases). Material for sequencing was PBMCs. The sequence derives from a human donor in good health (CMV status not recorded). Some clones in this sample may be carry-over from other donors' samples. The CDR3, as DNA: TGTGCCAGTAGTATTCGAGGCGAGGGAGGCGAGCAGTACTTC. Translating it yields CASSIRGEGGEQYF. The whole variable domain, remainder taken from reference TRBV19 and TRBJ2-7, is DGGITQSPKYLFRKEGQNVTLSCEQNLNHDAMYWYRQDPGQGLRLIYYSQIVNDFQKGDIAEGYSVSREKKESFPLTVTSAQKNPTAFYLCASSIRGEGGEQYFGPGTRLTVT.